This T cell receptor beta chain was identified in a study of identical twins. The V end was cut by 5 bases, the J end by 4 bases, with 17 bases between. The CDR3 spans 15 residues. The germline V gene has CDR1 SGHNT and CDR2 YENEEA. MiXCR was run by TCRdb on the 5' RACE reads, yielding one entry per CDR3 protein. The sample lists about 330,000 distinct CDR3 sequences; 9% to 15% were seen once. These records were also assigned to another study, of yellow fever vaccine responses in identical twins.

The clonotype originates from a woman younger than 35 in good health. The rearrangement joins TRBV11-3 to TRBJ1-1; no reliable D call. Sequenced material: CD8+ T cells sorted from blood. The CDR3, as DNA: TGTGCCAGCAGCCCATGGGAGAAGGGTGGCACTGAAGCTTTCTTT. Translation: CASSPWEKGGTEAFF.